This TCR beta chain is from a study of cytomegalovirus exposure and HLA in healthy donors. Across the study: The platform used for the 120 or so validation repertoires matched that of the 600 to 800 first-cohort repertoires, a later analysis reported.

This CDR3 has 16 residues. Germline trimming cut 4 bases from V and 4 bases from J; bases unmatched to any gene: 8. Germline-derived CDR1 and CDR2 are MNHEY and SMNVEV (reference sequence). Sequenced by immunoSEQ multiplex PCR; TCRdb stores in-frame clones only, minus some. Of 100,000 to 150,000 clones in the sample, about nine tenths were seen once. The sample was PBMCs. The sequence was obtained from a woman younger than 30 in good health and CMV-seronegative. The rearrangement uses TRBV27 and TRBJ2-1, with TRBD2 matching over 9 bases. CDR3 DNA sequence: TGTGCCAGCAGTTCCGGGGTAGCGGGAGTGTACAATGAGCAGTTCTTC. This sequence encodes CASSSGVAGVYNEQFF.